These 20 T cell receptor beta chains share one sample of origin, sequenced in a study of cytomegalovirus exposure and HLA in healthy donors (dated by TCRdb to 2016 to 2017). Library preparation used the immunoSEQ multiplex PCR assay. Held by TCRdb, this immuneACCESS table contains in-frame sequences only and omits some clones. Under half of the omission traces to an unresolved V gene where checked; the cause of the rest is unknown. Counted in this sample were 130,000 or so clones; 90% of them appeared once. The top ten clonotypes cover 5.5% to 7% of the sample. Sequenced material: PBMCs. The receptor source for this set is a young woman in good health and CMV-seropositive.

The genes are TRBV6-1 and TRBJ2-1; TRBD2 might be the D (5 bases). V lost 1 base, J lost 0 bases, and 7 bases lay in between. CDR3 length: 15 amino acids. Germline CDR1 MNHNS, CDR2 SASEGT. This CDR3 is CASSEGAGSYNEQFF. The CDR3 DNA reads as TGTGCCAGCAGTGAAGGGGCGGGCTCCTACAATGAGCAGTTCTTC.

The V and J genes are TRBV28 and TRBJ2-7, with D possibly being TRBD2 (6 bases). With 1 base removed from V and 1 base from J, the gap between germline ends came to 23 bases. The CDR3 has 19 residues. The germline V gene has CDR1 MDHEN and CDR2 SYDVKM. The CDR3 DNA reads TGTGCCAGCAGTTTATTATTACGTGGTGGCGGGGAAATATCCTACGAGCAGTACTTC. Protein sequence: CASSLLLRGGGEISYEQYF.

The sample holds one count of this clone. This rearrangement joins TRBV5-1 to TRBJ1-6; 9 positions match TRBD1. Looked up from germline, CDR1 is SGHRS and CDR2 is YFSETQ. The length of the CDR3 is 15 residues. Germline trimming cut 4 bases from V and 6 bases from J; bases unmatched to any gene: 5. The DNA of the CDR3 is TGCGCCAGCAGCCTAGGACAGGGGATTAATTCACCCCTCCACTTT. This translates into CASSLGQGINSPLHF.

The rearrangement joins TRBV18 to TRBJ2-5; possible D gene TRBD2, 5 bases. Germline loops: CDR1 KGHSH, CDR2 LQKENI. The V gene lost 5 bases and the J gene lost 1 base, with 11 bases spanning the gap. The CDR3 length is 14 residues. CDR3 DNA sequence: TGTGCCAGCTCAAAGAGCGCGGGCCAAGAGACCCAGTACTTC. This encodes CASSKSAGQETQYF.

The gene calls are TRBV7-9 and TRBJ1-2; no firm D call. Germline V lookup: CDR1 SEHNR, CDR2 FQNEAQ (reference sequence). V dropped 9 bases and J dropped 0 bases, with 23 bases sitting between them. This CDR3 spans 17 amino acids. This chain's CDR3 is CASNLVSGFEANYGYTF. The CDR3 nucleotides are TGTGCCAGTAATTTAGTATCCGGGTTCGAAGCTAACTATGGCTACACCTTC. Variable domain in full (rest from reference TRBV7-9 and TRBJ1-2): DTGVSQNPRHKITKRGQNVTFRCDPISEHNRLYWYRQTLGQGPEFLTYFQNEAQLEKSRLLSDRFSAERPKGSFSTLEIQRTEQGDSAMYLCASNLVSGFEANYGYTFGSGTRLTVV.

This rearrangement joins TRBV29-1 to TRBJ1-1; D may be TRBD1 (6 bases). Germline assignment: CDR1 SQVTM and CDR2 ANQGSEA. The length of the CDR3 is 13 residues. V lost 5 bases to trimming and J lost 3 bases, with 13 bases between them. The CDR3 reads CSVSTGIHTEAFF. The CDR3 DNA sequence: TGCAGCGTTTCCACAGGGATACACACTGAAGCTTTCTTT.

The rearrangement uses TRBV4-1 and TRBJ1-4; D is perhaps TRBD1 (6 bases). The CDR3 length is 16 residues. The ends were cut back, 4 bases at V and 1 base at J, with 13 bases in the middle. Germline values: CDR1 MGHRA, CDR2 YSYEKL. The CDR3 reads CASSRAGVGTNEKLFF. The CDR3 coding sequence is TGCGCCAGCAGCCGAGCAGGGGTTGGAACTAATGAAAAACTGTTTTTT.

The rearrangement uses TRBV5-1 and TRBJ1-4; no firm D call. CDR3 length equals 15 residues. The V end was cut by 1 base, the J end by 8 bases, with 15 bases between. Germline V gene sequence: CDR1 SGHRS, CDR2 YFSETQ. CDR3: CASSLTGGPAEKLFF. The DNA of the CDR3 is TGCGCCAGCAGCTTGACGGGTGGCCCCGCGGAAAAACTGTTTTTT.

The gene calls are TRBV9 and TRBJ2-2; the D gene is possibly TRBD2 (5 bases). The V end was cut by 7 bases, the J end by 1 base, with 14 bases between. The CDR3 sequence is 15 residues long. Germline assignment: CDR1 SGDLS and CDR2 YYNGEE. The CDR3 coding sequence is TGTGCCAGCTCGGCGGGCGGGCAGAACACCGGGGAGCTGTTTTTT. Residues: CASSAGGQNTGELFF.

This chain uses TRBV18 with TRBJ1-5, with D perhaps TRBD1 (6 bases). The CDR3 runs to 14 residues. V was clipped by 6 bases and J by 6 bases, with 15 bases between them. In germline, CDR1 is KGHSH, CDR2 LQKENI. CDR3 region: CASSYTGLGQPQHF. As DNA, the CDR3 is TGTGCCAGCTCGTATACAGGGTTAGGTCAGCCCCAGCATTTT.

This clone was seen a few times. This chain uses TRBV7-2 with TRBJ1-2; 7 nucleotides line up with TRBD1. Germline V gene data show CDR1 as SGHTA and CDR2 as FQGNSA. V gave up 3 bases and J gave up 3 bases; unmatched junction bases: 7. This CDR3 spans 15 amino acids. The CDR3 DNA sequence: TGTGCCAGCAGCTTGAGGACAGGCGGATACTATGGCTACACCTTC. Protein product: CASSLRTGGYYGYTF.

The rearrangement links TRBV6-1 to TRBJ2-2; D remains unclear. The germline gives CDR1 MNHNS, CDR2 SASEGT. Trimming left V 0 bases short and J 6 bases short, with 8 bases between. The CDR3 is 14 amino acids. The CDR3 nucleotides read TGTGCCAGCAGTGAAGCGGGCGAATCCGGGGAGCTGTTTTTT. Translated: CASSEAGESGELFF.

V usage is TRBV2 and J usage is TRBJ2-1, with 7 bases identical to TRBD2. J gave up 5 bases and V 4 bases, and 5 bases lay outside the gene matches. CDR1 and CDR2 from the germline V gene are SNHLY and FYNNEI. This CDR3 is built from 14 residues. CDR3 DNA: TGTGCCAGCAGTGTGGGCGGGAGAAACAATGAGCAGTTCTTC. As protein: CASSVGGRNNEQFF.

This rearrangement joins TRBV15 to TRBJ2-7; D gene uncertain. The CDR3 length is 13 residues. The V gene lost 1 base and the J gene lost 6 bases, with 10 bases spanning the gap. In germline, CDR1 is LNHNV, CDR2 YYDKDF (reference sequence). DNA for the CDR3: TGTGCCACCAGCAGAGCCCAGGTTTCCGAGCAGTACTTC. Encoded protein: CATSRAQVSEQYF.

A single count supports this clone. The rearrangement uses TRBV6-4 and TRBJ2-1, with a weak D call TRBD2 (8 bases). V was shortened by 4 bases and J by 8 bases, with 27 bases between the two germline ends. CDR3 size: 18 residues. Germline V lookup: CDR1 MRHNA, CDR2 SNTAGT. The CDR3 spells CASSAEGAQTGGLYEQFF. CDR3 coding DNA: TGTGCCAGCAGTGCGGAGGGGGCGCAAACGGGAGGGCTCTATGAGCAGTTCTTC.

This chain connects TRBV15 to TRBJ2-7; 9 bases fit TRBD1. J gave up 5 bases and V 3 bases, and 11 bases lay outside the gene matches. The CDR3 contains 16 residues. In germline, CDR1 is LNHNV, CDR2 YYDKDF (reference sequence). CDR3 in DNA: TGTGCCACCAGCAGGGGGACCGGGACAGGGTGGGACGAGCAGTACTTC. Residues: CATSRGTGTGWDEQYF.

CDR3 protein: CASSENRARLGTSGRARTQYF. CDR3 DNA: TGTGCCAGCAGTGAAAACAGGGCCAGGCTGGGGACTAGCGGGAGGGCCCGAACGCAGTATTTT. The chain combines TRBV6-1 with TRBJ2-3; TRBD2 matches 16 bases. The CDR3 is 21 amino acids. V was clipped by 2 bases and J by 9 bases; unmatched bases: 20. The germline V gene has CDR1 MNHNS and CDR2 SASEGT.

The sample holds one count of this clone. J is TRBJ1-4 and V is TRBV28; D unclear. This CDR3 has 14 residues. Germline CDR1 and CDR2: MDHEN and SYDVKM. Trimming removed 1 base at V and 4 bases at J, with 7 bases between. CDR3 nucleotides: TGTGCCAGCAGTTTATTGCGGGGTAATGAAAAACTGTTTTTT. Protein: CASSLLRGNEKLFF.

This clone came up once. The chain joins TRBV4-2 to TRBJ2-7, with 8 positions matching TRBD1. The CDR3 consists of 16 residues. V lost 2 bases to trimming and J lost 3 bases; unmatched junction nucleotides: 9. Germline V CDR1 and CDR2: LGHNA, YNFKEQ. CDR3 sequence: CASSQPADRVDYEQYF. For the CDR3, the DNA is TGTGCCAGCAGCCAACCGGCGGACAGGGTCGACTACGAGCAGTACTTC.

This clone was detected once. The V gene is TRBV7-9, the J gene TRBJ2-7; 7 positions match TRBD1. Germline V CDR1 and CDR2: SEHNR, FQNEAQ (reference sequence). There are 16 residues in the CDR3. Losses at the gene ends were 4 bases for V and 2 bases for J; bases not matched to a gene: 11. CDR3 sequence: CASSYLLDRDPYEQYF. CDR3 bases: TGTGCCAGCAGCTACCTCCTTGACAGGGATCCCTACGAGCAGTACTTC.